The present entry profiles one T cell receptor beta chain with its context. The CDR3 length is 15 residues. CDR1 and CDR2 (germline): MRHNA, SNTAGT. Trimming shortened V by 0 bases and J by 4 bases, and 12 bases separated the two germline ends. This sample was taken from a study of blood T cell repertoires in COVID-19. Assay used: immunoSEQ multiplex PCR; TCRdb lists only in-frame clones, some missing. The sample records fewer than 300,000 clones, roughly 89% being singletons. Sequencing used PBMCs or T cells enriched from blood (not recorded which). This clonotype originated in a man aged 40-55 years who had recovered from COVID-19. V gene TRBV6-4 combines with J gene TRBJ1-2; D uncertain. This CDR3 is CASSDSNRQPYGYTF. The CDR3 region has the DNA TGTGCCAGCAGTGACTCGAACCGACAACCCTATGGCTACACCTTC.